This T cell receptor beta chain derives from a study of blood T cell repertoires in COVID-19 (dated by TCRdb to the early 2020s). About the study as a whole: The collaborator samples originated in the United States, Italy and Spain and spanned the acute and convalescent phases of COVID-19. The samples were drawn from two sources: the first 160 participants of the ongoing ImmuneRACE study, and about 1,300 subjects contributed by 6 global collaborators. The repertoires were made available in a free public database intended to serve as a resource for research on the immune response to SARS-CoV-2. The material from the prospective study consisted of cDNA or gDNA derived from T cells, B-cell-depleted T cells, or PBMCs. Where available, HLA class I and class II types were taken from metadata supplied by the sample provider and were not determined by assay-based typing. Deeply sampled blood TCRbeta repertoires from subjects exposed to, actively infected with, or recovered from COVID-19 were included in the dataset. A de-identified subject ID, COVID-19 status, age in years and sex were almost always included in the sample metadata. Summary of the overall study and its limitations: The quantity of clinical and demographic metadata differed by source and by participant and was supplied without curation.

This clone turned up a few times. Its antigen is not yet known. Compared with germline, one end of the junction differs, possibly owing to a read error. One collaborating source in Seattle enrolled patients while the patients were actively infected and followed the patients over time throughout the course of disease. Whole blood was collected in K2EDTA tubes by collaborating institutions according to the institutions' own protocols. For TCRbeta analysis, collaborators shipped samples as frozen whole blood, isolated PBMCs, or DNA extracted from either of those sample types. TCRbeta CDR3 regions were amplified from genomic DNA by means of the immunoSEQ Assay, a bias-controlled multiplex PCR. On the study's bioinformatics: The number of nucleated cells in each sample was estimated by amplification of reference gene primers within the assay. To quantify the absolute abundance of each unique TCRbeta CDR3 rearrangement, sequence reads were collapsed and filtered. Productive Simpson clonality was computed per sample as the square root of Simpson's diversity index over productive rearrangements. The immuneACCESS repertoire file appears here via TCRdb, limited to in-frame rearrangements. These files lack a portion of the clones; in checked studies, under half of the deficit traces to unresolved V genes, and the cause of the others is not known. The V and J calls and clone size were taken over from that table, and D and trimming were inferred from the DNA. The sample profile shows fewer than 95,000 clones; 74% of them were found once. In total, the top ten clones hold roughly 4% of the sample.

CDR1 is given as SSHAT and CDR2 as FNYEAQ, both from the germline V gene (reference sequence). The CDR3 runs 18 residues from the cysteine to the phenylalanine. Solely the CDR3 DNA is kept, with 54 bases framed from the first base. The sample was peripheral blood. The chain is encoded by TRBV7-7 joined to TRBJ2-2, and 8 junctional nucleotides match TRBD2. The sequence was collected from a man in his 70s with COVID-19, enrolled during active disease. The DNA sequence follows: TGTGCTAGCAACCCGAAGGGTGGCGGGAGGCCTGACGGCGGGGAGCTGTTTTTT. Its protein is CASNPKGGGRPDGGELFF.